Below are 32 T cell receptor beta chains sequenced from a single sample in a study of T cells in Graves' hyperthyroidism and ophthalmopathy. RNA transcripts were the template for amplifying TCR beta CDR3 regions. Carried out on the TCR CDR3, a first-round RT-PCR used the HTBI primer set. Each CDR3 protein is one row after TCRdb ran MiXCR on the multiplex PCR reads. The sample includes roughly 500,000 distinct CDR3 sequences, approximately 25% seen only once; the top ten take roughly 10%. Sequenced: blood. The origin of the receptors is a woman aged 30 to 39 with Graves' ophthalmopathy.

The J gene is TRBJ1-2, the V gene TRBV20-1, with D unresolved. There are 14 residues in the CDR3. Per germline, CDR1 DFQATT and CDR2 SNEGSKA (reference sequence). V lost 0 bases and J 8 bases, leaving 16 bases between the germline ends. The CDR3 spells CSARDLDPMGGYTF. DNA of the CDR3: TGCAGTGCTAGAGATCTAGACCCGATGGGCGGCTACACCTTC.

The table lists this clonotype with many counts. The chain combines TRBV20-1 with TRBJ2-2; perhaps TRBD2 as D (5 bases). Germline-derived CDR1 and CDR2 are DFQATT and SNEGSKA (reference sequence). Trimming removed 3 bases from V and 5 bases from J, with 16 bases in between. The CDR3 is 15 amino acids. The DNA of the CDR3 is TGCAGTGCTAGTGCGAGAGGGTCGTGGACCGGGGAGCTGTTTTTT. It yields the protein CSASARGSWTGELFF.

CDR3 DNA: TGCGCCAGCAGCCCCAGGGCAGGGGGGAATACTGAAGCTTTCTTT. This gives the protein CASSPRAGGNTEAFF. This chain links TRBV4-1 with TRBJ1-1, with TRBD1 identical over 7 bases. This CDR3 is built from 15 residues. From germline, CDR1 is MGHRA and CDR2 YSYEKL. V lost 4 bases, J lost 5 bases, and 10 bases stayed unmatched.

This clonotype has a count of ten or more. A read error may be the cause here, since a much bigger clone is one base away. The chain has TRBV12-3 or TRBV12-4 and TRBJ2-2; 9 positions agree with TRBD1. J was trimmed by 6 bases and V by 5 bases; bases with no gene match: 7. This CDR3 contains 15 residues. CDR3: CASSRQGVGAGELFF. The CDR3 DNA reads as TGTGCCAGCAGTCGACAGGGGGTGGGCGCCGGGGAGCTGTTTTTT.

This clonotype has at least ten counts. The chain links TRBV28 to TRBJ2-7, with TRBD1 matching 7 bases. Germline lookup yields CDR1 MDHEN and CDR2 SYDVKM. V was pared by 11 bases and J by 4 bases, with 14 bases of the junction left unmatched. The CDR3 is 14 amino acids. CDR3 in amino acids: CAGSPTGQIYEQYF. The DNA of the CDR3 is TGTGCCGGGTCCCCGACAGGGCAGATTTACGAGCAGTACTTC.

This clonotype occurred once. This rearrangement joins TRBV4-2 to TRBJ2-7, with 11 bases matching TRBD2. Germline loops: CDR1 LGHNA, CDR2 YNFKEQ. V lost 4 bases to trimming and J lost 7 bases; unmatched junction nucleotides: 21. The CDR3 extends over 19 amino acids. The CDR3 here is CASSPLSGGSGGVGEEQYF. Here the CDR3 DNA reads TGTGCCAGCAGCCCCCTCTCGGGGGGTAGCGGGGGGGTGGGCGAAGAGCAGTACTTC.

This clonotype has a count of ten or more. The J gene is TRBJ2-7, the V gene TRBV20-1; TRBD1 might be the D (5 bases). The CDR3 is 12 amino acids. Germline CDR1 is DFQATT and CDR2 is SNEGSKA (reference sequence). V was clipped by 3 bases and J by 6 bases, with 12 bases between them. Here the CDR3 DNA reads TGCAGTGCTAGCCCCGACAGTAGCGAGCAGTACTTC. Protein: CSASPDSSEQYF.

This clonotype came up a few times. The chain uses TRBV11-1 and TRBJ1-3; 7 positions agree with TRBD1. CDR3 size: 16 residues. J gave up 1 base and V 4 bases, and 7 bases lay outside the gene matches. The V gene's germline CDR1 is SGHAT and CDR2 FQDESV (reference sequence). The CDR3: CASSSYRGGSGNTIYF. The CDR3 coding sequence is TGTGCCAGCAGCTCGTACAGGGGAGGGTCTGGAAACACCATATATTTT.

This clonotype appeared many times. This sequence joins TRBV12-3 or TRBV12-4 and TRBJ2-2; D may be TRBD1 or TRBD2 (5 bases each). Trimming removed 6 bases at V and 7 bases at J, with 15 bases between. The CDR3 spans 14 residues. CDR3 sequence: CASSQLEGHGELFF. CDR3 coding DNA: TGTGCCAGCAGCCAGCTAGAGGGGCACGGGGAGCTGTTTTTT.

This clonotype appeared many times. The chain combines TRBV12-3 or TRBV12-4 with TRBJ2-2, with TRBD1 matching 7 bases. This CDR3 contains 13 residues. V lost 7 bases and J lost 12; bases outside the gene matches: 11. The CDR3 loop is CASTWSLTGQLFF. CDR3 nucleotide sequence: TGTGCCAGCACCTGGTCCTTGACAGGGCAGCTGTTTTTT.

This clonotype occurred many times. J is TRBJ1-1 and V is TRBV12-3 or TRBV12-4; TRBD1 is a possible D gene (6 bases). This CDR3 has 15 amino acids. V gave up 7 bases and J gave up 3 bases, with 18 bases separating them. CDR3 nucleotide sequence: TGTGCCAGCACCTTTAACAGGGCTCGGGACACTGAAGCTTTCTTT. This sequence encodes CASTFNRARDTEAFF.

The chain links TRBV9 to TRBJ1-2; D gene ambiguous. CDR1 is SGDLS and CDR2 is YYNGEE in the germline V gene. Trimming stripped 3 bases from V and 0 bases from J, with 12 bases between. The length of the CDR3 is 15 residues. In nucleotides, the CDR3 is TGTGCCAGCAGCGAACGGCCGAATACTAACTATGGCTACACCTTC. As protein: CASSERPNTNYGYTF.

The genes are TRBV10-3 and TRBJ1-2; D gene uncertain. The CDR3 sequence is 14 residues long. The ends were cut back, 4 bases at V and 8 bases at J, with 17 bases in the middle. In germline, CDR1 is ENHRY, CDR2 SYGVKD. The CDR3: CAISAPDEFHGYTF. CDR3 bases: TGTGCCATCAGTGCCCCGGACGAATTTCACGGCTACACCTTC.

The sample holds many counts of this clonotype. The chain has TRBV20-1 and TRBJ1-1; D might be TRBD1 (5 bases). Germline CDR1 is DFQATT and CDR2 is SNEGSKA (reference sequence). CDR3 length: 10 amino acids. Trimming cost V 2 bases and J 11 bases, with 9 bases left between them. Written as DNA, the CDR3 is TGCAGTGCTAGAAAGGGGACGGCTTTCTTT. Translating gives CSARKGTAFF.

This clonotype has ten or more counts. The DNA of the CDR3 is TGCAGCGCTTGGACAGGATTGAACACTGAAGCTTTCTTT. Amino acids: CSAWTGLNTEAFF. The V gene is TRBV29-1, the J gene TRBJ1-1, with 7 positions matching TRBD1. The CDR3 totals 13 residues. Trimming removed 7 bases from V and 0 bases from J; junction bases left unmatched: 5. Germline V gene data show CDR1 as SQVTM and CDR2 as ANQGSEA.

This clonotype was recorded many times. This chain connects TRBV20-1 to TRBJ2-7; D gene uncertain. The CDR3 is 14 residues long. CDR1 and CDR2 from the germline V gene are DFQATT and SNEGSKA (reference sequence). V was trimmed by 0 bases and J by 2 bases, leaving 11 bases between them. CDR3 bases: TGCAGTGCTAGAGATTGGGGTGTCACCTACGAGCAGTACTTC. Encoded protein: CSARDWGVTYEQYF.

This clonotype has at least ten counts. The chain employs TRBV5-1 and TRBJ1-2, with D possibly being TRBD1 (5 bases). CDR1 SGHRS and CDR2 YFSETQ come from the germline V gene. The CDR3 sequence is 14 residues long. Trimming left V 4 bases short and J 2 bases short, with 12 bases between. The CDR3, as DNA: TGCGCCAGCAGCGGCCCGGACACCAACTATGGCTACACCTTC. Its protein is CASSGPDTNYGYTF.

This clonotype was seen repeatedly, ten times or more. The CDR3 DNA sequence: TGCGCCAGCAGTGAGGGACACGAAAATGAAGCTTTCTTT. Translating it yields CASSEGHENEAFF. The chain employs TRBV10-1 and TRBJ1-1; D possibly corresponds to TRBD1 (5 bases). The CDR3 runs 13 residues. The germline CDR1 and CDR2 sequences are WNHNN and SYGVQD (reference sequence). Trimming removed 2 bases at V and 7 bases at J, with 11 bases between.

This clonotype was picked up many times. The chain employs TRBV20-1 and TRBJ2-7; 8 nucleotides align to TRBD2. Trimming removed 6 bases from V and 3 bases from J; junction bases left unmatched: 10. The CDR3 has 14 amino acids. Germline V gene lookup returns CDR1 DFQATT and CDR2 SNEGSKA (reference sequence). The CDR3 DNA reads TGCAGTGCCACAGGACTAGCAAACGACTACGAGCAGTACTTC. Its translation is CSATGLANDYEQYF.

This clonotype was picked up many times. The CDR3 sequence: CASSHWAGQQETQYF. The CDR3 DNA reads TGTGCCAGCAGCCATTGGGCAGGCCAACAAGAGACCCAGTACTTC. This chain uses TRBV7-9 with TRBJ2-5; D is unresolved. CDR1 and CDR2 from the germline V gene are SEHNR and FQNEAQ (reference sequence). CDR3 length equals 15 residues. The V end lost 5 bases, the J end lost 2 bases, and 15 bases lay between the germline ends.

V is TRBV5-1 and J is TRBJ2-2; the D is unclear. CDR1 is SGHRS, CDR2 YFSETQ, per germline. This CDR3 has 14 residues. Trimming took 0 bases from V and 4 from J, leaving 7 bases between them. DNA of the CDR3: TGCGCCAGCAGCTTGGGACACCTCACCGGGGAGCTGTTTTTT. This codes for CASSLGHLTGELFF.

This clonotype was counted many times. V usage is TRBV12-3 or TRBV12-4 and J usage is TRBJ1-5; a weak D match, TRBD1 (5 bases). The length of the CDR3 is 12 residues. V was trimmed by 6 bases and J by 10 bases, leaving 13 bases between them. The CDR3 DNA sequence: TGTGCCAGCAGCCGCACAGGAGGACCCCAGCATTTT. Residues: CASSRTGGPQHF.

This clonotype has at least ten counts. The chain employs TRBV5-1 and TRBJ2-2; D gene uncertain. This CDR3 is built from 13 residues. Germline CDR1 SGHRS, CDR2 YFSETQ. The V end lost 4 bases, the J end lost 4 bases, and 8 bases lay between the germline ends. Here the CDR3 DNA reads TGCGCCAGCAGCATGGGCGTCACCGGGGAGCTGTTTTTT. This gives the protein CASSMGVTGELFF.

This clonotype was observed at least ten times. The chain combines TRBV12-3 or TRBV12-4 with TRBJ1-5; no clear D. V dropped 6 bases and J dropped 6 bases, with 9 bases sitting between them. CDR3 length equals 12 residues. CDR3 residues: CASSPFGQPQHF. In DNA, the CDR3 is TGTGCCAGCAGCCCCTTTGGTCAGCCCCAGCATTTT.

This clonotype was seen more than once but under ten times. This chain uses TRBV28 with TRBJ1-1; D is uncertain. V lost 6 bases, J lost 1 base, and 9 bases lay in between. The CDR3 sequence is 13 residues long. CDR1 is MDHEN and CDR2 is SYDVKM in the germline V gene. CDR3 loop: CASRTGPNTEAFF. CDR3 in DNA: TGTGCCAGCAGAACCGGACCGAACACTGAAGCTTTCTTT.

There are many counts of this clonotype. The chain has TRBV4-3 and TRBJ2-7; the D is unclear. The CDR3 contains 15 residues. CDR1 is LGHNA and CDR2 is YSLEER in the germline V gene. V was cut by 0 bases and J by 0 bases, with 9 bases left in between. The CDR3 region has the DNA TGCGCCAGCAGCCAAGACAGCTCAAGCTCCTACGAGCAGTACTTC. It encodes CASSQDSSSSYEQYF.

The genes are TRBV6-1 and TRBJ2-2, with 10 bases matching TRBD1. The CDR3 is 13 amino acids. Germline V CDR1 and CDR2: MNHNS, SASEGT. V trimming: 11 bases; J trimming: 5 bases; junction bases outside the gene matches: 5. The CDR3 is CALGTGETGELFF. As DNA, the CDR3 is TGTGCCCTAGGGACAGGGGAAACCGGGGAGCTGTTTTTT.

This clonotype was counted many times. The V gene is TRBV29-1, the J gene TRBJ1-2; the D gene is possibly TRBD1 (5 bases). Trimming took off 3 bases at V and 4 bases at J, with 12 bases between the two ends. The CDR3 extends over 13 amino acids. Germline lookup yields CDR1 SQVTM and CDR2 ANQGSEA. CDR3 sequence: CSVEAGTGYGYTF. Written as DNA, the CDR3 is TGCAGCGTTGAGGCAGGGACGGGCTATGGCTACACCTTC. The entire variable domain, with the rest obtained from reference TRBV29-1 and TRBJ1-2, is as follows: SAVISQKPSRDICQRGTSLTIQCQVDSQVTMMFWYRQQPGQSLTLIATANQGSEATYESGFVIDKFPISRPNLTFSTLTVSNMSPEDSSIYLCSVEAGTGYGYTFGSGTRLTVV.

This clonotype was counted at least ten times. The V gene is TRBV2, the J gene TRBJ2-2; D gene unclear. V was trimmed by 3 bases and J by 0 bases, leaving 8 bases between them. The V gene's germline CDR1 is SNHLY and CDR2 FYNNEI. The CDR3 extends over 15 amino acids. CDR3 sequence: CASSEAPANTGELFF. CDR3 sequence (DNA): TGTGCCAGCAGTGAGGCCCCCGCGAACACCGGGGAGCTGTTTTTT. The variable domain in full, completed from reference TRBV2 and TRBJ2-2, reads EPEVTQTPSHQVTQMGQEVILRCVPISNHLYFYWYRQILGQKVEFLVSFYNNEISEKSEIFDDQFSVERPDGSNFTLKIRSTKLEDSAMYFCASSEAPANTGELFFGEGSRLTVL.

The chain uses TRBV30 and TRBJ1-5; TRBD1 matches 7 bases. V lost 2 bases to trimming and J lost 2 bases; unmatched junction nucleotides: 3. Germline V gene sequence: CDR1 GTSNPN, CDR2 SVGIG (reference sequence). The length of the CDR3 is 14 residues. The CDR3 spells CAWSRGQRNQPQHF. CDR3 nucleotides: TGTGCCTGGAGTAGGGGACAGCGCAATCAGCCCCAGCATTTT.

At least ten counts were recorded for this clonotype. DNA of the CDR3: TGCGCCAGCAGCTTGGCTGGGGCACTCTCCTACGAGCAGTACTTC. This translates into CASSLAGALSYEQYF. The chain combines TRBV5-1 with TRBJ2-7; TRBD1 might be the D (5 bases). The length of the CDR3 is 15 residues. V was trimmed by 0 bases and J by 0 bases, leaving 10 bases between them. Looked up from germline, CDR1 is SGHRS and CDR2 is YFSETQ. Full variable domain (missing parts from reference TRBV5-1 and TRBJ2-7): KAGVTQTPRYLIKTRGQQVTLSCSPISGHRSVSWYQQTPGQGLQFLFEYFSETQRNKGNFPGRFSGRQFSNSRSEMNVSTLELGDSALYLCASSLAGALSYEQYFGPGTRLTVT.

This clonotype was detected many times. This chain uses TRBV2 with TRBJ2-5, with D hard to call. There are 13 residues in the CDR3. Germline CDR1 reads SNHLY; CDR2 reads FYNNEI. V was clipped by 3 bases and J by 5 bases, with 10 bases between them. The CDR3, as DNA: TGTGCCAGCAGTGAGGAGTCGGCGGAGACCCAGTACTTC. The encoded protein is CASSEESAETQYF.